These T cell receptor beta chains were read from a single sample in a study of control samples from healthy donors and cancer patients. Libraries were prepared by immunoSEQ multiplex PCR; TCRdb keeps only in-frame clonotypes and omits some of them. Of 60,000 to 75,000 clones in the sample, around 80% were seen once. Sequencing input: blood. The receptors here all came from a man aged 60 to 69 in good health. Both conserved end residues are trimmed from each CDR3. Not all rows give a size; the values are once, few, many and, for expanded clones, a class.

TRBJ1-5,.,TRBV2,ASAPGRNQPQH
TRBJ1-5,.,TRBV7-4,ASSLKLGQPQH
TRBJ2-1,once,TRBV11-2,ASSLSGGRGSYNEQF
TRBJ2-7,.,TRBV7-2,ASSFAGVGVLEQY
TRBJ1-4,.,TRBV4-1,ASSQGQGGNEKLF
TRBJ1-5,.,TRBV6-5,ASSRPDQPQH
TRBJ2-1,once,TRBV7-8,ASSLEVGTSGRNEQF
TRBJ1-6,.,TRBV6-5,ASSYSGTGASPLH
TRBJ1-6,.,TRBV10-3,AISGTGQGSPLH
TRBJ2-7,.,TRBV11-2,ASSLVQATYEQY
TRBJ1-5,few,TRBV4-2,ASSQALGNQPQH
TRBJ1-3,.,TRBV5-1,ASSRSGNTIY
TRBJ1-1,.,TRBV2,ASHPVNTEAF
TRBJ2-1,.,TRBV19,ASSIGLSNEQF
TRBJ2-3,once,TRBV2,ASSGDFTDTQY
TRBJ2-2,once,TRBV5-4,ASSPPAANTGELF
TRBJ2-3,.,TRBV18,ASSPWVDSTDTQY
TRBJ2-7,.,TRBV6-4,ASSDSSGAGEQY
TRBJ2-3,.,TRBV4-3,ASSQDIPPDTQY
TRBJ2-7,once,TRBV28,ASSRTPWQGSNEQY
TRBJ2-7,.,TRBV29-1,SVVTRESYEQY
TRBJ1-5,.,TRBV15,ATSRDSGNQPQH
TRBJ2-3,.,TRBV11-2,ASALTYSTDTQY
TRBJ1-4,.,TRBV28,ASSSGTGIEKLF
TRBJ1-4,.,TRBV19,ASSANRGSNEKLF
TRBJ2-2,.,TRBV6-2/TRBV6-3,ASSWDTVTGELF
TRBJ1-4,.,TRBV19,ASTPWGEAEKLF
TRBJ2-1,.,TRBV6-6,ASRGKNNEQF
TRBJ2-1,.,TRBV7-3,ASSLTPGLAYNEQF
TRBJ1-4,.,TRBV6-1,ASSDNTGNGKLF
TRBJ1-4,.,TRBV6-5,ASRKTRDGNEKLF
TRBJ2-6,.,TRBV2,ASRGGSSGANVLT
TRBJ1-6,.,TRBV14,ASSQIQYNSPLH
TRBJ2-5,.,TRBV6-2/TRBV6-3,ASSYAAGDHETQY
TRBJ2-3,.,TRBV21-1,ASSKGTSSPTDTQY
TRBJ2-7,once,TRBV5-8,ASTGALYEQY
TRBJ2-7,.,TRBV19,ASSGLAGVEPYEQY
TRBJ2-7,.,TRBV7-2,ASSSTGTFGYEQY
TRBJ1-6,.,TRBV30,AWKPQGDSPLH
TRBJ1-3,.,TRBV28,ASRAPVGYPGNTIY
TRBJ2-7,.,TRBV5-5,ASSLRGEFYEQY